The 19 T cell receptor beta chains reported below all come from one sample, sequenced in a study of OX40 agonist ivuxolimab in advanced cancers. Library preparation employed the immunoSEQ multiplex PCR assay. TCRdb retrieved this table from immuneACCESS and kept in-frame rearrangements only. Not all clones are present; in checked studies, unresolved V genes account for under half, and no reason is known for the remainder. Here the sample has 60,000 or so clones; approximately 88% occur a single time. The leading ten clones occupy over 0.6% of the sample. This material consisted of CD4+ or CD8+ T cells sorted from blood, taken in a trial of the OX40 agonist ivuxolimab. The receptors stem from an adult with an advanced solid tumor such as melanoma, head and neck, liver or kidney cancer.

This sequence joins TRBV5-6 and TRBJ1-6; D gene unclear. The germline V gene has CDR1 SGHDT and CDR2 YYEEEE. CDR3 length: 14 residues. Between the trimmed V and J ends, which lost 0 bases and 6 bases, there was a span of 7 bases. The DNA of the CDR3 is TGTGCCAGCAGCTTGGTTAGGGTTAATTCACCCCTCCACTTT. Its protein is CASSLVRVNSPLHF.

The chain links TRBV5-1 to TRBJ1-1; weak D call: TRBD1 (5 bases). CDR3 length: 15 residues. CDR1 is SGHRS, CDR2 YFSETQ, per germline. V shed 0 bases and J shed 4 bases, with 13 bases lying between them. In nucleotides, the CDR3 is TGCGCCAGCAGCTTGGGTGATATGGGGGGCACTGAAGCTTTCTTT. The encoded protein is CASSLGDMGGTEAFF.

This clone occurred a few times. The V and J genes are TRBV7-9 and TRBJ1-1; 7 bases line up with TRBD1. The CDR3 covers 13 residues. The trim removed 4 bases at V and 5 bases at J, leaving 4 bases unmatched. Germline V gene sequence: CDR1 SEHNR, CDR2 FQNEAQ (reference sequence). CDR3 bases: TGTGCCAGCAGCTCATCCAGGGGGACTGAAGCTTTCTTT. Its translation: CASSSSRGTEAFF.

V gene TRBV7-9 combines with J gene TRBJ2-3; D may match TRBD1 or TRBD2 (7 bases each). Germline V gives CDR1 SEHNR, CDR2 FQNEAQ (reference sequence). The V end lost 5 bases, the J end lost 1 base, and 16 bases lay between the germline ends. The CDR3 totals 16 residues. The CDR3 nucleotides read TGTGCCAGCAGCCCCAGGGGGGGCGAGGGCACAGATACGCAGTATTTT. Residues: CASSPRGGEGTDTQYF.

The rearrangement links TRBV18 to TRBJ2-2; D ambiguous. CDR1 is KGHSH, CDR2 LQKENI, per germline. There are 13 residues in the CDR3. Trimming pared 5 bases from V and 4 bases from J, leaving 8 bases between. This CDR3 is CASSDTRTGELFF. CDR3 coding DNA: TGTGCCAGCTCAGATACACGCACCGGGGAGCTGTTTTTT.

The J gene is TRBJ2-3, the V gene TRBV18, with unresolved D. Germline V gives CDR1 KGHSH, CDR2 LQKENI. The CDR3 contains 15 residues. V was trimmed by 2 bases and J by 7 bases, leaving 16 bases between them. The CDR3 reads CASSPGQEQGNTQYF. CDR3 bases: TGTGCCAGCTCACCAGGCCAGGAGCAAGGGAATACGCAGTATTTT.

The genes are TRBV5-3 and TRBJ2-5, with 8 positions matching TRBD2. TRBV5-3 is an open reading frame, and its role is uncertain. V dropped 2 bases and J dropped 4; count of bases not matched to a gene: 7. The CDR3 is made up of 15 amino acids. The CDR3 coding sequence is TGTGCCAGAAGCTTTCCGGGACGGGGGGGAGAGACCCAGTACTTC. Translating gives CARSFPGRGGETQYF.

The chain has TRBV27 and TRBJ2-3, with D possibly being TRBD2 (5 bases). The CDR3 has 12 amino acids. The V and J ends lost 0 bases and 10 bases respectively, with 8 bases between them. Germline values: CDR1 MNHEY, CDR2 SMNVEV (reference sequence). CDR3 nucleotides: TGTGCCAGCAGTTTATCCCGGGGTCCGCAGTATTTT. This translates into CASSLSRGPQYF.

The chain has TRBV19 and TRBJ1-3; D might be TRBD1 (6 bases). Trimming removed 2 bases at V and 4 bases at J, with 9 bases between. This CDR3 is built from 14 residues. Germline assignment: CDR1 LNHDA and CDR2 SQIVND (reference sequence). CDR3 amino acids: CASSIRTDGNTIYF. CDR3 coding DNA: TGTGCCAGTAGTATAAGGACAGACGGAAACACCATATATTTT.

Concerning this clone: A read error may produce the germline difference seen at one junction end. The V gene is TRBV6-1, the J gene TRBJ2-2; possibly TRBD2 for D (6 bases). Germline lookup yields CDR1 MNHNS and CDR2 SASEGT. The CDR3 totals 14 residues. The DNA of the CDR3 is TGTGCCAGCAGAGAAGGAGGGCCCTCCGGGGAGCTGTTTTTT. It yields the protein CASREGGPSGELFF.

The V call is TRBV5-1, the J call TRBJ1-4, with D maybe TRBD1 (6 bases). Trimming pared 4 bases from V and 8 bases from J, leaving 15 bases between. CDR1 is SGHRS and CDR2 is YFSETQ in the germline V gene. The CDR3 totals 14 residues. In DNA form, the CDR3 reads TGCGCCAGCAGCCCGGGAACAGGGAGGGAAAAACTGTTTTTT. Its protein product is CASSPGTGREKLFF. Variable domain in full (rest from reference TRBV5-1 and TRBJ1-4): KAGVTQTPRYLIKTRGQQVTLSCSPISGHRSVSWYQQTPGQGLQFLFEYFSETQRNKGNFPGRFSGRQFSNSRSEMNVSTLELGDSALYLCASSPGTGREKLFFGSGTQLSVL.

The CDR3 nucleotides read TGTGCCAGCAGCGTTTCGACAGGGGACCCCACAGATACGCAGTATTTT. Encoded protein: CASSVSTGDPTDTQYF. V and J are TRBV9 and TRBJ2-3, with TRBD1 matching over 8 bases. The CDR3 extends over 16 amino acids. The V gene's germline CDR1 is SGDLS and CDR2 YYNGEE. The junction had 7 bases not matched to a gene; V was cut back by 2 bases and J by 2 bases. The whole variable domain, filled in from reference TRBV9 and TRBJ2-3, reads DSGVTQTPKHLITATGQRVTLRCSPRSGDLSVYWYQQSLDQGLQFLIQYYNGEERAKGNILERFSAQQFPDLHSELNLSSLELGDSALYFCASSVSTGDPTDTQYFGPGTRLTVL.

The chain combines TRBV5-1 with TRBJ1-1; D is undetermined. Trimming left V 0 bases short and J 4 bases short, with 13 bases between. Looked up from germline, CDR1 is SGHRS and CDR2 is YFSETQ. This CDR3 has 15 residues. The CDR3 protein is CASSLAGAVGTEAFF. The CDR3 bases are TGCGCCAGCAGCTTGGCAGGCGCAGTTGGCACTGAAGCTTTCTTT.

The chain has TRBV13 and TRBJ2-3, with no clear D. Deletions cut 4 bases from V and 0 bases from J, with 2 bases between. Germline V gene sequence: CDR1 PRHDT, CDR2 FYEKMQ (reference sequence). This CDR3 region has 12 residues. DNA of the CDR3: TGTGCCAGCAGCTCCAGCACAGATACGCAGTATTTT. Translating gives CASSSSTDTQYF. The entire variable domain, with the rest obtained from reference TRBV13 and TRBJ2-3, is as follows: AAGVIQSPRHLIKEKRETATLKCYPIPRHDTVYWYQQGPGQDPQFLISFYEKMQSDKGSIPDRFSAQQFSDYHSELNMSSLELGDSALYFCASSSSTDTQYFGPGTRLTVL.

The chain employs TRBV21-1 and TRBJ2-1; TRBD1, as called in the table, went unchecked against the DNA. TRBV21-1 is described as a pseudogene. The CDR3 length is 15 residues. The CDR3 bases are TGTGCCAGCAGCAGCTGGACAGGGCCCAACAATGAGCAGTTCTTC. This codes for CASSSWTGPNNEQFF.

The DNA for the CDR3 is TGTGCCAGCACCGAGGGGCCATCGGCTTTCTTT. Its protein product is CASTEGPSAFF. The genes are TRBV6-5 and TRBJ1-1, with a possible D match to TRBD1 (5 bases). Trimming took 7 bases from V and 11 from J, leaving 14 bases between them. The CDR3 contains 11 residues. Germline CDR1 reads MNHEY; CDR2 reads SVGAGI.

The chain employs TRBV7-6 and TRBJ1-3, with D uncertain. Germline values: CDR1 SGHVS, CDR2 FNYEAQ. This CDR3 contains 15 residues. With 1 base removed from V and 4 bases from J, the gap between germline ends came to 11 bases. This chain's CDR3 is CASSLGVDGGNTIYF. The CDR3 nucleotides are TGTGCCAGCAGCTTAGGAGTGGACGGAGGAAACACCATATATTTT.

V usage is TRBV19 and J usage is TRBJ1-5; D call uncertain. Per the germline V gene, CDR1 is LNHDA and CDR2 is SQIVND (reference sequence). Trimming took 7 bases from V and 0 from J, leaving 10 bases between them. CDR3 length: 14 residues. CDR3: CASTVDGSNQPQHF. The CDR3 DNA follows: TGTGCCAGTACTGTCGACGGTAGCAATCAGCCCCAGCATTTT.

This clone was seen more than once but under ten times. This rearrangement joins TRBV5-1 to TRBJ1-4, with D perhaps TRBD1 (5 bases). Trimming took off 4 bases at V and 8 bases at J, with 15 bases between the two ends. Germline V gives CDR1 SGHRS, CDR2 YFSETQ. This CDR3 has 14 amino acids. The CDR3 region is CASSDDSAGEKLFF. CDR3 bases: TGCGCCAGCAGCGATGACAGCGCCGGGGAAAAACTGTTTTTT. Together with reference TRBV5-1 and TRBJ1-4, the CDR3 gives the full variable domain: KAGVTQTPRYLIKTRGQQVTLSCSPISGHRSVSWYQQTPGQGLQFLFEYFSETQRNKGNFPGRFSGRQFSNSRSEMNVSTLELGDSALYLCASSDDSAGEKLFFGSGTQLSVL.